The clone carrying this T cell receptor (beta chain) was observed a few times. Its antigen remains unknown. The V end was cut by 4 bases, the J end by 2 bases, with 5 bases between. Germline V gene sequence: CDR1 SGHDN, CDR2 FVKESK. The CDR3 loop spans 13 amino acids. Treatment described: some 19 received Ad26.COV2.S at low or high dose, single or two shots; about five received placebo; per-sample allocation not given. Collection of the samples took place on day 63 after the first injection of vaccine or placebo. Ad26.COV2.S expressed prefusion-stabilized spike from the original Wuhan strain. Clones were sequenced by immunoSEQ multiplex PCR, and TCRdb holds only the in-frame ones, with some missing. Among roughly 420,000 clones listed, 88% were seen once. This entry belongs to a study of Ad26.COV2.S vaccination and SARS-CoV-2 variants. Findings and caveats of the study: The study found higher spike-specific TCR breadth in vaccine than placebo recipients.

The rearrangement links TRBV14 to TRBJ1-4; D ambiguous. The receptor comes from a person aged 18-60 years who received the Ad26.COV2.S COVID-19 vaccine or a placebo. The material sequenced was peripheral blood, taken in a trial of Ad26.COV2.S vaccine versus placebo. CDR3 protein: CASSPDTNEKLFF. The CDR3 DNA is TGTGCCAGCAGCCCGGACACTAATGAAAAACTGTTTTTT.